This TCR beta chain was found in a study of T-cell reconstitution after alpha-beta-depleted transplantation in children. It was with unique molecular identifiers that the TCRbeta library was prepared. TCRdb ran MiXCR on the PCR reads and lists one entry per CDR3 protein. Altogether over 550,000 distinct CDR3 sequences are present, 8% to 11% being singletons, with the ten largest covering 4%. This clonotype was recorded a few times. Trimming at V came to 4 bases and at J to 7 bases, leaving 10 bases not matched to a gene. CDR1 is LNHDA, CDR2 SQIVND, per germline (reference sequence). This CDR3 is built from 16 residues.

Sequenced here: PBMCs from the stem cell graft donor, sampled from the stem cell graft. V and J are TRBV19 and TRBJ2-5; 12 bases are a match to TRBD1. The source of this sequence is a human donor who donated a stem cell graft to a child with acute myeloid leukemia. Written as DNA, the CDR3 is TGTGCCAGTAGTAGGGGACAGGGGGCCACGCAGAGGACCCAGTACTTC. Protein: CASSRGQGATQRTQYF.